These 26 T cell receptor beta chains were all obtained from the same sample, sequenced in a study of shared clonotypes between healthy human individuals. Repertoires were generated with immunoSEQ multiplex PCR, while TCRdb's copy carries only in-frame clones and drops some. The repertoire has hundreds of thousands of clones, 80% to 95% of them found once; the top ten carry approximately 25%. Naive CD8 cells lacked CD45RO and underwent positive selection for CCR7, leaving out terminally differentiated effector memory CD45RA+ cells. The sequencing input was naive CD8+ T cells sorted from blood. The receptors shown here come from a man aged 30-40 years in good health.

The chain recombines TRBV7-8 with TRBJ2-5; D not resolved. The length of the CDR3 is 16 residues. V was pared by 5 bases and J by 1 base, with 17 bases between. Germline V gene sequence: CDR1 SGHVS, CDR2 FQNEAQ. CDR3 region: CASSPPTMGFQETQYF. Here the CDR3 DNA reads TGTGCCAGCAGCCCACCAACCATGGGGTTCCAAGAGACCCAGTACTTC.

Only one count was recorded for this clone. The genes are TRBV7-3 and TRBJ2-1, with TRBD2 matching 14 bases. This CDR3 is 17 amino acids long. Germline V lookup: CDR1 SGHTA, CDR2 FQGTGA. Germline trimming cut 2 bases from V and 5 bases from J; bases unmatched to any gene: 5. CDR3 sequence reads: CASSLSPGLAGDNEQFF. DNA of the CDR3: TGTGCCAGCAGCTTATCACCGGGACTAGCGGGAGACAATGAGCAGTTCTTC.

The chain combines TRBV6-1 with TRBJ1-2; possible D gene TRBD1, 6 bases. The CDR3 consists of 14 residues. In germline, CDR1 is MNHNS, CDR2 SASEGT. Trimming stripped 5 bases from V and 4 bases from J, with 14 bases between. Written as DNA, the CDR3 is TGTGCCAGCAGTCCAACAGGGACGCCCTATGGCTACACCTTC. Amino acid sequence: CASSPTGTPYGYTF.

This chain joins TRBV4-1 and TRBJ2-3; a possible D gene is TRBD1 (6 bases). Germline V lookup: CDR1 MGHRA, CDR2 YSYEKL. Trimming shortened V by 4 bases and J by 1 base, and 12 bases separated the two germline ends. The CDR3 is 15 amino acids. CDR3 residues: CASSPLEGGTDTQYF. The CDR3 DNA is TGCGCCAGCAGCCCACTAGAGGGGGGCACAGATACGCAGTATTTT.

This rearrangement joins TRBV7-9 to TRBJ1-1, with TRBD1 as a possible D gene (5 bases). The germline V and J ends were trimmed by 4 bases and 2 bases, with 11 bases remaining between them. Germline CDR1 is SEHNR and CDR2 is FQNEAQ (reference sequence). This CDR3 contains 14 residues. For the CDR3, the DNA is TGTGCCAGCAGCTCTAACCGGGACAACACTGAAGCTTTCTTT. Residues: CASSSNRDNTEAFF.

The J gene is TRBJ2-5, the V gene TRBV18; 7 bases align to TRBD2. This CDR3 region has 17 residues. Germline CDR1 reads KGHSH; CDR2 reads LQKENI. Trimming cost V 6 bases and J 0 bases; bases outside gene matches: 13. CDR3 region: CASSLASSGSYQETQYF. As DNA, the CDR3 is TGTGCCAGCTCCCTCGCAAGTAGCGGGTCGTACCAAGAGACCCAGTACTTC. The full variable domain, in which reference TRBV18 and TRBJ2-5 provide the parts outside the CDR3, is NAGVMQNPRHLVRRRGQEARLRCSPMKGHSHVYWYRQLPEEGLKFMVYLQKENIIDESGMPKERFSAEFPKEGPSILRIQQVVRGDSAAYFCASSLASSGSYQETQYFGPGTRLLVL.

This chain uses TRBV10-1 with TRBJ2-1; 11 positions agree with TRBD2. This CDR3 region has 18 residues. Trimming took 6 bases from V and 5 from J; bases not matched to a gene: 15. Germline-derived CDR1 and CDR2 are WNHNN and SYGVQD (reference sequence). DNA for the CDR3: TGCGCCAGCAGGATAGAACGTAGTGGGACTAGCGGCCACAATGAGCAGTTCTTC. Protein product: CASRIERSGTSGHNEQFF.

The V and J genes are TRBV11-2 and TRBJ2-7; tentatively, D is TRBD1 (6 bases). Germline lookup yields CDR1 SGHAT and CDR2 FQNNGV. V dropped 5 bases and J dropped 1 base, with 9 bases sitting between them. This CDR3 spans 13 amino acids. In nucleotides, the CDR3 is TGTGCCAGCAGCCAGGACAGTTCCTACGAGCAGTACTTC. Translating it yields CASSQDSSYEQYF.

This clone was detected once. The chain links TRBV13 to TRBJ2-4; 7 bases match TRBD1. Per germline, CDR1 PRHDT and CDR2 FYEKMQ (reference sequence). The V segment lost 4 bases and the J segment 4 bases; nucleotides outside the gene matches: 4. The CDR3 has 14 residues. The CDR3 DNA sequence: TGTGCCAGCAGCTACCGGGACAGAAAAAACATTCAGTACTTC. The encoded protein is CASSYRDRKNIQYF. Supplemented by reference TRBV13 and TRBJ2-4, the full variable domain reads AAGVIQSPRHLIKEKRETATLKCYPIPRHDTVYWYQQGPGQDPQFLISFYEKMQSDKGSIPDRFSAQQFSDYHSELNMSSLELGDSALYFCASSYRDRKNIQYFGAGTRLSVL.

This chain uses TRBV7-9 with TRBJ2-7, with D tentatively TRBD1 (6 bases). Germline V gene data show CDR1 as SEHNR and CDR2 as FQNEAQ (reference sequence). V lost 5 bases and J 2 bases, leaving 22 bases between the germline ends. This CDR3 is built from 17 residues. The CDR3 here is CASSGPQGLLRPYEQYF. Written as DNA, the CDR3 is TGTGCCAGCAGCGGCCCACAGGGATTACTTAGACCCTACGAGCAGTACTTC.

The genes are TRBV27 and TRBJ1-1; D is ambiguous. Germline lookup yields CDR1 MNHEY and CDR2 SMNVEV (reference sequence). Trimming left V 3 bases short and J 3 bases short, with 17 bases between. The CDR3 runs to 16 residues. The DNA of the CDR3 is TGTGCCAGCAGTTTTTGGACCGGAGGGTTTGACACTGAAGCTTTCTTT. Its translation: CASSFWTGGFDTEAFF.

The chain is built from TRBV19 and TRBJ2-3, with TRBD2 matching 11 bases. In germline, CDR1 is LNHDA, CDR2 SQIVND (reference sequence). The CDR3 runs 15 residues. V dropped 5 bases and J dropped 4; count of bases not matched to a gene: 5. This CDR3 is CASSFTSGRADTQYF. The DNA for the CDR3 is TGTGCCAGTAGTTTCACTAGCGGGAGAGCAGATACGCAGTATTTT.

CDR3 protein: CASSAWTEPLLGEQFF. The CDR3 nucleotides are TGTGCCAGCAGCGCTTGGACAGAGCCTCTTCTCGGGGAGCAGTTCTTC. J is TRBJ2-1 and V is TRBV9; TRBD1 might be the D (6 bases). Trimming removed 3 bases from V and 10 bases from J, with 23 bases in between. The CDR3 is 16 amino acids. From germline, CDR1 is SGDLS and CDR2 YYNGEE.

Only one count was recorded for this clone. The chain carries TRBV7-6 and TRBJ1-2; 8 bases align to TRBD1. Germline-derived CDR1 and CDR2 are SGHVS and FNYEAQ. The CDR3 is made up of 15 amino acids. The J segment lost 4 bases and the V segment lost 5 bases, leaving 9 bases of the junction unmatched. CDR3 residues: CASSLQGAALYGYTF. The CDR3 nucleotides are TGTGCCAGCAGCCTCCAGGGGGCGGCCCTCTATGGCTACACCTTC.

V and J are TRBV19 and TRBJ2-7; 11 bases agree with TRBD1. Trimming at V came to 5 bases and at J to 3 bases, leaving 12 bases not matched to a gene. Germline V gene sequence: CDR1 LNHDA, CDR2 SQIVND (reference sequence). The CDR3 is made up of 17 amino acids. CDR3 in DNA: TGTGCCAGTAGTCCAGTGGGACAGGGGGAGAAGGACTACGAGCAGTACTTC. As protein: CASSPVGQGEKDYEQYF.

The chain's CDR3 is CASSLGGQGARGNTIYF. The CDR3 DNA reads as TGTGCCAGCAGCTTAGGGGGACAGGGGGCGCGAGGAAACACCATATATTTT. J is TRBJ1-3 and V is TRBV7-9, with 12 bases matching TRBD1. V shed 1 base and J 4 bases; nucleotides not matched to a gene: 5. This CDR3 comprises 17 residues. The germline V gene encodes CDR1 SEHNR and CDR2 FQNEAQ (reference sequence).

The chain carries TRBV6-1 and TRBJ1-5; 7 nucleotides align to TRBD1. This CDR3 is built from 15 residues. Germline trimming cut 6 bases from V and 4 bases from J; bases unmatched to any gene: 9. Germline V gene sequence: CDR1 MNHNS, CDR2 SASEGT. The CDR3: CASRPRQGANQPQHF. The CDR3 bases are TGTGCCAGCAGACCTAGACAGGGAGCTAATCAGCCCCAGCATTTT.

V usage is TRBV4-3 and J usage is TRBJ2-2, with TRBD2 matching over 10 bases. The CDR3 consists of 18 residues. With 1 base clipped from V and 4 bases from J, the junction kept 9 bases outside the gene matches. Germline CDR1 reads LGHNA; CDR2 reads YSLEER. The CDR3 bases are TGCGCCAGCAGCCAAGTGCTAGCGGGAGACGGTGGCACCGGGGAGCTGTTTTTT. This sequence encodes CASSQVLAGDGGTGELFF.

For this clone: This CDR3 is also generated by other DNA sequences in the sample. The V gene is TRBV27, the J gene TRBJ2-7; the D call may be TRBD1 or TRBD2 (5 bases each). This CDR3 spans 13 amino acids. Deletions cut 4 bases from V and 3 bases from J, with 10 bases between. The germline V gene has CDR1 MNHEY and CDR2 SMNVEV (reference sequence). Here the CDR3 reads CASSSGRVYEQYF. The CDR3 coding sequence is TGTGCCAGCAGTTCGGGACGGGTCTACGAGCAGTACTTC.

The J gene is TRBJ2-5, the V gene TRBV28, with 8 bases aligning to TRBD1. Germline CDR1 MDHEN, CDR2 SYDVKM. The CDR3 runs 16 residues. The J segment lost 7 bases and the V segment lost 1 base, leaving 11 bases of the junction unmatched. CDR3 DNA: TGTGCCAGCAGTTTATACCGAGGGACAGGTATGGGGACCCAGTACTTC. Protein sequence: CASSLYRGTGMGTQYF.

The chain has TRBV2 and TRBJ1-2, with D possibly being TRBD1 (5 bases). The length of the CDR3 is 14 residues. The germline gives CDR1 SNHLY, CDR2 FYNNEI. Trimming left V 2 bases short and J 5 bases short, with 12 bases between. CDR3 nucleotides: TGTGCCAGCAGTGAATCGGGGAAGGGGTATGGCTACACCTTC. Translated: CASSESGKGYGYTF.

This rearrangement joins TRBV11-2 to TRBJ1-1; unclear D gene. The CDR3 length is 15 residues. V shed 1 base and J shed 3 bases, with 12 bases lying between them. CDR1 is SGHAT and CDR2 is FQNNGV in the germline V gene. The CDR3 sequence is CASSLASLHDTEAFF. CDR3 coding DNA: TGTGCCAGCAGCTTAGCGTCCCTGCATGACACTGAAGCTTTCTTT.

The CDR3 sequence is CASSTGTLSYNEQFF. CDR3 DNA: TGTGCCAGCAGTACCGGGACACTGTCCTACAATGAGCAGTTCTTC. The chain employs TRBV27 and TRBJ2-1; D may be TRBD1 (6 bases). Trimming left V 5 bases short and J 1 base short, with 12 bases between. Germline V gene data show CDR1 as MNHEY and CDR2 as SMNVEV (reference sequence). The CDR3 loop spans 15 amino acids.

The chain employs TRBV5-1 and TRBJ2-2; D gene ambiguous. The V end was cut by 1 base, the J end by 0 bases, with 10 bases between. This CDR3 is 16 amino acids long. Germline assignment: CDR1 SGHRS and CDR2 YFSETQ. The CDR3 DNA follows: TGCGCCAGCAGCTTGAGGACGGTCGCGAACACCGGGGAGCTGTTTTTT. Translation gives CASSLRTVANTGELFF.

The chain employs TRBV7-9 and TRBJ2-2; D is uncertain. Trimming removed 5 bases at V and 3 bases at J, with 7 bases between. This CDR3 is built from 13 residues. CDR1 SEHNR and CDR2 FQNEAQ come from the germline V gene (reference sequence). The CDR3 nucleotides are TGTGCCAGCAGCGCGCAGTACACCGGGGAGCTGTTTTTT. It specifies CASSAQYTGELFF.

This chain links TRBV7-8 with TRBJ2-1; the D gene is possibly TRBD2 (6 bases). V was shortened by 5 bases and J by 6 bases, with 17 bases between the two germline ends. This CDR3 is 15 amino acids long. Germline V gene lookup returns CDR1 SGHVS and CDR2 FQNEAQ. CDR3 protein: CASSPGTDALNEQFF. The CDR3 DNA reads TGTGCCAGCAGCCCAGGGACTGACGCCCTCAATGAGCAGTTCTTC.